This TCR beta chain was recovered during a study of blood T cell repertoires in COVID-19. Turning to the study itself: Acute and convalescent COVID-19 samples came from the United States, Italy and Spain. Nucleic acid was either cDNA or gDNA, and it came from T cells, B-cell-depleted T cells, or PBMCs.

This CDR3 is 11 amino acids long. From germline, CDR1 is DFQATT and CDR2 SNEGSKA (reference sequence). V was trimmed by 3 bases and J by 5 bases, leaving 7 bases between them. How the authors handled the data: Estimation of nucleated cell counts relied on the amplification of reference gene primers. Sequencing was performed with immunoSEQ multiplex PCR; in TCRdb, only in-frame clones are kept and a portion is missing. Clone size and the V and J calls come from that table; the DNA yielded D and trimming. The sample has more than 100,000 clones; around 86% are singletons. Sequencing was carried out using peripheral blood. The TCR originated in a woman in her 70s with acute or convalescent COVID-19. This chain links TRBV20-1 with TRBJ1-2, with a weak D call TRBD1 (5 bases). The CDR3 spells CSASGGYGYTF. The CDR3 nucleotides read TGCAGTGCTAGCGGGGGTTATGGCTACACCTTC.